Reported below is one T cell receptor (beta chain). Its target is unknown. The data originate from a study of cytomegalovirus exposure and HLA in healthy donors. In the study overall: The study's early data release held 75 million to 95 million unique TCRs from HLA-typed donors. Study-level results: Cytomegalovirus-associated TCR beta chains were listed, numbering over 150.

With V trimmed by 6 bases and J by 5 bases, 6 bases remained unmatched. CDR1 is LNHDA and CDR2 is SQIVND in the germline V gene (reference sequence). The CDR3 has 15 amino acids. PCR employed 60 Vbeta and 13 Jbeta primers. The protocol was immunoSEQ multiplex PCR, while the TCRdb copy is restricted to in-frame clones and leaves out a portion. The profile shows about 98,000 clones, over 60% of them singletons. The V call is TRBV19, the J call TRBJ2-6; TRBD1 agrees at 8 bases. The TCR was taken from a man in his sixties in good health and CMV-seropositive. The sample was PBMCs. The CDR3 spells CASSPGGGRANVLTF. Written as DNA, the CDR3 is TGTGCCAGTAGCCCAGGGGGCGGTCGGGCCAACGTCCTGACTTTC.